Shown below are 22 T cell receptor beta chains from a single sample sequenced in a study of human T cells and chemical hapten exposure. TCRdb reprocessed the RACE reads via MiXCR and lists one record per CDR3 protein. The sample lists more than 150,000 distinct CDR3 sequences; under 30% were seen once. The sample's time point: patch test 3, about 24 weeks after DPC sensitization. Specified treatment: therapeutic diphenylcyclopropenone sensitization with weekly scalp DPC. The sequencing here drew on whole blood, taken in connection with sensitization to the hapten diphenylcyclopropenone (DPC). The source is a woman between 40 and 50 years old with alopecia areata. Some clones in this sample may be carry-over from other donors' samples.

This clonotype showed up just a few times. The V and J genes are TRBV6-5 and TRBJ1-2, with D possibly TRBD1 on 6 matching bases. The germline gives CDR1 MNHEY, CDR2 SVGAGI. Trimming took 0 bases from V and 3 from J, leaving 17 bases between them. CDR3 length equals 17 residues. CDR3 sequence reads: CASSYSFWGAGDYGYTF. CDR3 in DNA: TGTGCCAGCAGTTACTCTTTTTGGGGGGCGGGAGACTATGGCTACACCTTC.

This clonotype was seen repeatedly, ten times or more. V gene TRBV6-1 combines with J gene TRBJ2-7; the match to TRBD1 covers 7 bases. V shed 1 base and J 3 bases; nucleotides not matched to a gene: 3. Germline values: CDR1 MNHNS, CDR2 SASEGT. CDR3 size: 14 residues. CDR3: CASSEETGFYEQYF. The CDR3 DNA is TGTGCCAGCAGTGAAGAGACAGGGTTCTACGAGCAGTACTTC.

V usage is TRBV12-3 or TRBV12-4 and J usage is TRBJ1-1; TRBD1 aligns across 9 bases. V was pared by 3 bases and J by 4 bases, with 9 bases of the junction left unmatched. The CDR3 contains 16 residues. CDR3 DNA sequence: TGTGCCAGCAGTTTCCGTACAGGGGGCTTTGCCACTGAAGCTTTCTTT. Amino acid sequence: CASSFRTGGFATEAFF.

This clonotype appeared a few times. This chain uses TRBV5-4 with TRBJ2-7; perhaps TRBD2 as D (5 bases). Trimming pared 2 bases from V and 6 bases from J, leaving 6 bases between. The CDR3 has 11 residues. CDR1 and CDR2 (germline): SGHNT, YYREEE (reference sequence). In DNA form, the CDR3 reads TGTGCCAGCAGCTTCGGGGTCGAGCAGTACTTC. As protein: CASSFGVEQYF.

V usage is TRBV20-1 and J usage is TRBJ2-1, with 10 nucleotides matching TRBD2. Germline values: CDR1 DFQATT, CDR2 SNEGSKA (reference sequence). Trimming cost V 1 base and J 6 bases; bases outside gene matches: 12. The CDR3 has 17 amino acids. In nucleotides, the CDR3 is TGCAGTGCTAGAGCGGGCAAGTGGGCTAGCGGGAGCAATGAGCAGTTCTTC. Protein sequence: CSARAGKWASGSNEQFF.

This clonotype was counted a few times. The chain has TRBV20-1 and TRBJ2-7; D is possibly TRBD2 (5 bases). Germline assignment: CDR1 DFQATT and CDR2 SNEGSKA (reference sequence). The CDR3 is 12 amino acids. V was trimmed by 5 bases and J by 2 bases, leaving 10 bases between them. The CDR3 reads CSASDGTYEQYF. The CDR3 nucleotides read TGCAGTGCTTCGGACGGGACCTACGAGCAGTACTTC.

The chain carries TRBV12-3 or TRBV12-4 and TRBJ1-1, with D maybe TRBD1 (5 bases). CDR3 size: 14 residues. Trimming took 3 bases from V and 2 from J, leaving 10 bases between them. The CDR3, as DNA: TGTGCCAGCAGTTTTGGGGACGCTAACACTGAAGCTTTCTTT. It specifies CASSFGDANTEAFF.

This clonotype was observed a handful of times. The V and J genes are TRBV4-2 and TRBJ2-3, with TRBD1 matching over 8 bases. With 6 bases clipped from V and 0 bases from J, the junction kept 5 bases outside the gene matches. The CDR3 sequence is 15 residues long. CDR1 is LGHNA and CDR2 is YNFKEQ in the germline V gene. The CDR3 is CASSMRQGSTDTQYF. The DNA for the CDR3 is TGTGCCAGCAGTATGAGACAGGGGAGCACAGATACGCAGTATTTT.

This clonotype was observed once. J is TRBJ1-3 and V is TRBV10-3; 7 nucleotides align to TRBD1. This CDR3 has 16 residues. Germline values: CDR1 ENHRY, CDR2 SYGVKD. J gave up 8 bases and V 3 bases, and 13 bases lay outside the gene matches. The DNA of the CDR3 is TGTGCCATCAGTGATGCCCAAGGGGGCGCGGGATACACCATATATTTT. Amino acids: CAISDAQGGAGYTIYF.

This clonotype has just a few counts. This chain connects TRBV9 to TRBJ2-1; TRBD2 matches at 10 bases. V dropped 4 bases and J dropped 0; count of bases not matched to a gene: 13. Germline V gene lookup returns CDR1 SGDLS and CDR2 YYNGEE. The CDR3 loop spans 19 amino acids. Here the CDR3 reads CASSLRWTSGGSSYNEQFF. The CDR3 coding sequence is TGTGCCAGCAGCCTTCGATGGACTAGCGGAGGTAGCTCCTACAATGAGCAGTTCTTC. The whole variable domain, remainder taken from reference TRBV9 and TRBJ2-1, is DSGVTQTPKHLITATGQRVTLRCSPRSGDLSVYWYQQSLDQGLQFLIQYYNGEERAKGNILERFSAQQFPDLHSELNLSSLELGDSALYFCASSLRWTSGGSSYNEQFFGPGTRLTVL.

The chain combines TRBV27 with TRBJ1-6, with 10 bases aligning to TRBD1. Trimming at V came to 0 bases and at J to 9 bases, leaving 8 bases not matched to a gene. Germline CDR1 and CDR2: MNHEY and SMNVEV (reference sequence). The CDR3 runs 17 residues. The CDR3 DNA reads TGTGCCAGCAGTTTATCGTCACCAGGACAGGGGGGTTCACCCCTCCACTTT. It specifies CASSLSSPGQGGSPLHF.

This clonotype appeared a few times. The V gene is TRBV10-3, the J gene TRBJ2-3; possible D gene TRBD2, 5 bases. Germline assignment: CDR1 ENHRY and CDR2 SYGVKD. CDR3 size: 14 residues. V lost 4 bases and J 2 bases, leaving 10 bases between the germline ends. The CDR3 region is CAISGSDYTDTQYF. The CDR3 DNA follows: TGTGCCATCAGTGGCTCAGACTACACAGATACGCAGTATTTT.

This clonotype occurred a few times. The chain combines TRBV4-3 with TRBJ2-6; D is undetermined. The CDR3 runs to 14 residues. Germline CDR1 is LGHNA and CDR2 is YSLEER. Trimming left V 0 bases short and J 4 bases short, with 4 bases between. The DNA for the CDR3 is TGCGCCAGCAGCCAAGAGAGCGGGGCCAACGTCCTGACTTTC. Translating it yields CASSQESGANVLTF.

The sample holds one count of this clonotype. V and J are TRBV5-1 and TRBJ1-1; 7 bases agree with TRBD1. V dropped 0 bases and J dropped 3; count of bases not matched to a gene: 5. Germline V gene sequence: CDR1 SGHRS, CDR2 YFSETQ. This CDR3 has 15 residues. CDR3 DNA sequence: TGCGCCAGCAGCTTGGCGACAGGGCGTTACACTGAAGCTTTCTTT. It is translated as CASSLATGRYTEAFF.

This clonotype showed up just a few times. The rearrangement joins TRBV10-3 to TRBJ2-3; 8 nucleotides agree with TRBD1. This CDR3 comprises 14 residues. The trim removed 8 bases at V and 3 bases at J, leaving 7 bases unmatched. The germline V gene has CDR1 ENHRY and CDR2 SYGVKD. CDR3 in amino acids: CAIGTGGRTDTQYF. CDR3 nucleotide sequence: TGTGCCATCGGGACAGGCGGTCGGACAGATACGCAGTATTTT.

The V and J genes are TRBV15 and TRBJ2-1, with TRBD2 matching 9 bases. Germline V gene data show CDR1 as LNHNV and CDR2 as YYDKDF (reference sequence). The CDR3 runs to 16 residues. Trimming removed 0 bases from V and 10 bases from J; junction bases left unmatched: 10. In DNA form, the CDR3 reads TGTGCCACCAGCAGAGATCGGGCGGGAGGGAACCTAGAGCAGTTCTTC. It translates to CATSRDRAGGNLEQFF.

This clonotype has at least ten counts. The V gene is TRBV4-2, the J gene TRBJ2-7; D is unresolved. Trimming left V 5 bases short and J 3 bases short, with 5 bases between. Germline lookup yields CDR1 LGHNA and CDR2 YNFKEQ. This CDR3 comprises 11 residues. CDR3 DNA sequence: TGTGCCAGCAGCAACCACTACGAGCAGTACTTC. Amino acids: CASSNHYEQYF.

The chain carries TRBV4-2 and TRBJ2-3, with 12 nucleotides matching TRBD2. V was clipped by 0 bases and J by 6 bases; unmatched bases: 1. This CDR3 region has 15 residues. In germline, CDR1 is LGHNA, CDR2 YNFKEQ. Here the CDR3 DNA reads TGTGCCAGCAGCCAAGATGGGACTAGCGGGGATACGCAGTATTTT. Translated, it gives CASSQDGTSGDTQYF.

J is TRBJ2-7 and V is TRBV10-3; 10 bases fit TRBD1. V lost 3 bases and J lost 6; bases outside the gene matches: 8. This CDR3 contains 15 residues. Looked up from germline, CDR1 is ENHRY and CDR2 is SYGVKD. CDR3 in amino acids: CAISEPGQGRFEQYF. As DNA, the CDR3 is TGTGCCATCAGTGAACCGGGACAGGGGCGATTCGAGCAGTACTTC.

The rearrangement joins TRBV6-1 to TRBJ2-5, with a tentative D call TRBD2 (6 bases). V was shortened by 2 bases and J by 5 bases, with 15 bases between the two germline ends. The germline V gene has CDR1 MNHNS and CDR2 SASEGT. The CDR3 has 15 amino acids. The CDR3 nucleotides read TGTGCCAGCAGTGAAACTCGCGGGGCCTGGGAGACCCAGTACTTC. Translating it yields CASSETRGAWETQYF.

The chain links TRBV6-5 to TRBJ2-4, with TRBD2 matching 14 bases. Germline V gives CDR1 MNHEY, CDR2 SVGAGI. The J segment lost 3 bases and the V segment lost 4 bases, leaving 8 bases of the junction unmatched. This CDR3 is 18 amino acids long. CDR3 DNA: TGTGCCAGCAGTTCCGAGACTAGCGGGAGGGTCCTCAAAAACATTCAGTACTTC. It codes for CASSSETSGRVLKNIQYF.

The genes are TRBV7-9 and TRBJ2-5; 10 bases are shared with TRBD2. Germline trimming cut 3 bases from V and 4 bases from J; bases unmatched to any gene: 8. CDR3 length: 16 amino acids. Germline CDR1 SEHNR, CDR2 FQNEAQ (reference sequence). The CDR3 protein is CASSLASGRGTETQYF. The DNA of the CDR3 is TGTGCCAGCAGCTTGGCTAGCGGGAGAGGAACAGAGACCCAGTACTTC.